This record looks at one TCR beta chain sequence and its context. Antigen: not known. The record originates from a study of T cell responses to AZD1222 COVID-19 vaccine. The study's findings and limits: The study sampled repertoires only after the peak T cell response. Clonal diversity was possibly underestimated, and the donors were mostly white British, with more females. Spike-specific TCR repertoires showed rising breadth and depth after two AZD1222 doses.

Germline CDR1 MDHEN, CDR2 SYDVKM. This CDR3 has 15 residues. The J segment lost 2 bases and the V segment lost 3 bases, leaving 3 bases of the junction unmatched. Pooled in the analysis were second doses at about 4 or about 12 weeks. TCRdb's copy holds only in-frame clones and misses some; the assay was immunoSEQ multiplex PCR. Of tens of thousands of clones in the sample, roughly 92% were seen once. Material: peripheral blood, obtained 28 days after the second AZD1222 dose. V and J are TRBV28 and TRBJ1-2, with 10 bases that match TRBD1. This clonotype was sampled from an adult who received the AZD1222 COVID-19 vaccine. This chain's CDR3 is CASSFAGQGNYGYTF. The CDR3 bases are TGTGCCAGCAGTTTTGCGGGACAGGGGAACTATGGCTACACCTTC.